This entry lists 12 T cell receptor beta chains sequenced from one sample in a study of T cell clonality in common variable immunodeficiency. Profiled with immunoSEQ multiplex PCR; TCRdb holds only in-frame clones, not every one. The sample has roughly 32,000 clones, none seen only once; the top ten hold almost 4.5%. Sequenced material: peripheral blood mononuclear cells. The receptors shown here come from a person aged 18 to 70 in good health.

This clone was picked up many times. From the germline J gene comes the end of the CDR3, since the read stops 3 residues before it. The chain couples TRBV19 to TRBJ2-7; perhaps TRBD2 as D (6 bases). CDR1 is LNHDA, CDR2 SQIVND, per germline (reference sequence). The CDR3 spans 13 residues. Trimming took 5 bases from V and 5 from J, leaving 13 bases between them. The CDR3 is CASSPGGRDEQYF. The sequenced CDR3 bases are TGTGCCAGTAGTCCCGGGGGAAGGGACGAG.

This clone was found many times. The sequenced fragment ends 3 residues before the CDR3 boundary, so the rest is inferred from the germline J gene. The chain couples TRBV28 to TRBJ2-7; TRBD1 is a possible D gene (5 bases). From germline, CDR1 is MDHEN and CDR2 SYDVKM. This CDR3 region has 16 residues. The V end was cut by 8 bases, the J end by 4 bases, with 24 bases between. Incomplete CDR3 DNA: TGTGCCAGCTGCCGATTAAGCAGGGTTTTAGGATACGAG. Protein product: CASCRLSRVLGYE. In full, the CDR3 is CASCRLSRVLGYEQYF.

This clone was detected many times. The read halts 3 residues ahead of the CDR3 end, with the missing end drawn from the germline J gene. J is TRBJ1-1 and V is TRBV18; no firm D call. Germline CDR1 KGHSH, CDR2 LQKENI. The V end was cut by 5 bases, the J end by 4 bases, with 14 bases between. The CDR3 has 14 amino acids. The DNA read from the CDR3 is TGTGCCAGCTCAGCAACCGACTCTAGCACTGAA. It codes for CASSATDSSTE. The full CDR3 reads CASSATDSSTEAFF.

This clone was detected ten times or more. Incomplete CDR3 DNA: TGTGCCTCTTCCCTCGCGAACACCGGGGAG. Its protein product is CASSLANTGE. The CDR3 as a whole reads CASSLANTGELFF. The genes are TRBV30 and TRBJ2-2; D remains unclear. The read gets to within 3 residues of the CDR3 end, and the germline J gene fills in the rest. The CDR3 length is 13 residues. V lost 7 bases to trimming and J lost 0 bases, with 9 bases between them. Per the germline V gene, CDR1 is GTSNPN and CDR2 is SVGIG (reference sequence).

This clone was seen repeatedly, ten times or more. The read gets to within 3 residues of the CDR3 end, and the germline J gene fills in the rest. The chain recombines TRBV30 with TRBJ1-1; a weak D match, TRBD1 (6 bases). Per the germline V gene, CDR1 is GTSNPN and CDR2 is SVGIG (reference sequence). With 4 bases removed from V and 3 bases from J, the gap between germline ends came to 18 bases. The CDR3 has 15 amino acids. The DNA read from the CDR3 is TGTGCCTGGACCCCGGGGGGGCAGGTATACACTGAA. Encoded protein: CAWTPGGQVYTE. The complete CDR3 reads CAWTPGGQVYTEAFF.

Remarks on this clone: Read sequence stops 3 residues before the CDR3 end, and the germline J gene provides the missing end. V usage is TRBV19 and J usage is TRBJ1-1; a possible D gene is TRBD1 (6 bases). Germline V gene data show CDR1 as LNHDA and CDR2 as SQIVND (reference sequence). Trimming removed 9 bases from V and 4 bases from J, with 18 bases in between. The CDR3 has 14 residues. The sequenced CDR3 bases are TGTGCCAGCAATCGGGGGGGGCTAGGCACTGAA. This gives the protein CASNRGGLGTE. The entire CDR3 sequence reads CASNRGGLGTEAFF. Full variable domain (missing parts from reference TRBV19 and TRBJ1-1): DGGITQSPKYLFRKEGQNVTLSCEQNLNHDAMYWYRQDPGQGLRLIYYSQIVNDFQKGDIAEGYSVSREKKESFPLTVTSAQKNPTAFYLCASNRGGLGTEAFFGQGTRLTVV.

This clone was found many times. The CDR3 end falls 3 residues outside the read, so it is completed with the germline J gene. The chain recombines TRBV6-1 with TRBJ2-1; 7 bases map to TRBD2. In germline, CDR1 is MNHNS, CDR2 SASEGT. V trimming: 4 bases; J trimming: 6 bases; junction bases outside the gene matches: 9. This CDR3 has 15 amino acids. Partial CDR3 DNA: TGTGCCAGCAGTGCCCCGGGACTAAACAGCAATGAG. The encoded protein is CASSAPGLNSNE. The full CDR3 sequence reads CASSAPGLNSNEQFF.

At least ten counts were recorded for this clone. The DNA read from the CDR3 is TGTGCCAGCATGGTTCCGGGACACTTAGCTAACTATGGC. Translated: CASMVPGHLANYG. The CDR3 in its entirety is CASMVPGHLANYGYTF. V gene TRBV28 combines with J gene TRBJ1-2, with D maybe TRBD1 (6 bases). The sequence runs out 3 residues before the end of the CDR3; the remainder is reconstructed from the germline J gene. The CDR3 is made up of 16 amino acids. V lost 7 bases and J 0 bases, leaving 18 bases between the germline ends. Germline assignment: CDR1 MDHEN and CDR2 SYDVKM.

This clone has ten or more counts. The CDR3 end lies 3 residues beyond the end of the read and is filled in from the germline J gene. Within the sample, other DNA sequences also encode this same CDR3. The chain is built from TRBV5-5 and TRBJ1-1; TRBD1 matches 8 bases. Losses at the gene ends were 4 bases for V and 1 base for J; bases not matched to a gene: 6. This CDR3 has 15 residues. The germline gives CDR1 SGHKS, CDR2 YYEKEE (reference sequence). The CDR3 sequence is CASSPQGQENTEAFF. The part of the CDR3 DNA that was read is TGTGCCAGCAGCCCACAGGGACAGGAGAACACTGAA.

This clone was counted ten times or more. The sequenced fragment ends 3 residues before the CDR3 boundary, so the rest is inferred from the germline J gene. The chain joins TRBV30 to TRBJ1-1; D gene uncertain. This CDR3 contains 12 residues. V gave up 3 bases and J gave up 5 bases, with 10 bases separating them. CDR1 GTSNPN and CDR2 SVGIG come from the germline V gene (reference sequence). The CDR3 is CAWRAVETEAFF. The CDR3 bases that were read are TGTGCCTGGAGGGCGGTAGAGACTGAA.

The CDR3 protein is CASSLREFYEQYF. The sequenced part of the CDR3 DNA is TGTGCCAGCAGCTTGCGGGAGTTCTACGAG. The gene calls are TRBV7-9 and TRBJ2-7, with 7 bases matching TRBD2. The read ends 3 residues early relative to the CDR3; the germline J gene fills the gap. This CDR3 has 13 amino acids. Germline values: CDR1 SEHNR, CDR2 FQNEAQ (reference sequence). Losses at the gene ends were 3 bases for V and 3 bases for J; bases not matched to a gene: 2.

This clone was recorded many times. The read comes to an end 3 residues before the CDR3 does, leaving the germline J gene to fill in the end. The chain employs TRBV20-1 and TRBJ1-6; tentative D call: TRBD1 (6 bases). The germline gives CDR1 DFQATT, CDR2 SNEGSKA (reference sequence). Trimming took 6 bases from V and 6 from J, leaving 24 bases between them. The length of the CDR3 is 17 residues. CDR3 DNA, as far as it was read: TGCAGTGCGAAAAAGTCGACAGGAGTCCAGGGTAATTCACCC. Translated, it gives CSAKKSTGVQGNSP. The full-length CDR3 reads as CSAKKSTGVQGNSPLHF.